A selection of T cell receptor beta chains follows, all from one sample in a study of T cells after posttransplantation cyclophosphamide. Clones were read by immunoSEQ multiplex PCR, and TCRdb kept only the in-frame ones, dropping some. The sample has approximately 31,000 clones, none seen only once. Sequenced sample: PBMCs. The receptors stem from a woman aged 30 to 39 in good health and a related stem cell transplant donor. The CDR3 runs from the conserved cysteine through the conserved F or W. D genes are given only for firm matches. Clone size is not always given. Where it is, it says once, few, many or a class for expanded clones.

d_call	clone_size	v_call	j_call	cdr3_nt	cdr3_aa
TRBD1	.	TRBV7-2	TRBJ1-6	TGTGCCAGCAGCTTAATGCAGGGGGCGCGGAATTCACCCCTCCACTTT	CASSLMQGARNSPLHF
.	few	TRBV30	TRBJ2-1	TGTGCCTGGAGTTTGAACAGGGTAAATGAGCAGTTCTTC	CAWSLNRVNEQFF
.	many	TRBV6-5	TRBJ1-6	TGTGCCAGCACCTCAGTGAGCTCCTATAATTCACCCCTCCACTTT	CASTSVSSYNSPLHF
TRBD2	many	TRBV4-1	TRBJ2-2	TGCGCCAGCAGCCCGGGGGCTAGCGGGGGAGAGAACACCGGGGAGCTGTTTTTT	CASSPGASGGENTGELFF
.	few	TRBV5-1	TRBJ2-5	TGCGCCAGCAGCGTTACCTCCCAGGGCTTGAGGACCCAGTACTTC	CASSVTSQGLRTQYF
.	many	TRBV5-6	TRBJ2-3	TGTGCCAGCAGCTTGGTAGCTAGCGGCACAGATACGCAGTATTTT	CASSLVASGTDTQYF
.	many	TRBV12-3/TRBV12-4	TRBJ2-4	TGTGCCAGCTCGGGGGTCCTAGCCAAAAACATTCAGTACTTC	CASSGVLAKNIQYF
.	many	TRBV27	TRBJ2-3	TGTGCCAGCAGTCCCACACAACAGGGCCCCTACACAGATACGCAGTATTTT	CASSPTQQGPYTDTQYF
TRBD1	many	TRBV6-4	TRBJ2-7	TGTGCCAGCAGTGAAAAGGGGACAGGGGGCTACGAGCAGTACTTC	CASSEKGTGGYEQYF
.	many	TRBV5-1	TRBJ1-5	TGCGCCAGCAGCTTGGGGTCAGGGGGCAATCAGCCCCAGCATTTT	CASSLGSGGNQPQHF
TRBD1	many	TRBV2	TRBJ2-1	TGTGCCAGCAGTGTGTGGGACAGCTCCTACAATGAGCAGTTCTTC	CASSVWDSSYNEQFF
.	many	TRBV12-3/TRBV12-4	TRBJ2-1	TGTGCCACCGACACGGGACTTATGGATGAGCAGTTCTTC	CATDTGLMDEQFF
TRBD2	few	TRBV5-4	TRBJ2-6	TGTGCCAGCAGCTGGGTCGGGGGGAGGGCCAACGTCCTGACTTTC	CASSWVGGRANVLTF
TRBD1	few	TRBV18	TRBJ1-5	TGTGCCAGCTCACCGTCCGGCAGGGGGGTCAATCAGCCCCAGCATTTT	CASSPSGRGVNQPQHF
TRBD1	many	TRBV18	TRBJ1-3	TGTGCCAGCTCACCGGGACAGGGCTCAGGAAACACCATATATTTT	CASSPGQGSGNTIYF
TRBD1	many	TRBV6-1	TRBJ2-3	TGTGCCAGCAGTGAAGCACCACCGGGACAGGCTACAGATACGCAGTATTTT	CASSEAPPGQATDTQYF
TRBD2	.	TRBV4-2	TRBJ2-5	TGTGCCAGCAGCCCCCGGACTAGCGGGGCGAGAGAGACCCAGTACTTC	CASSPRTSGARETQYF
.	many	TRBV7-2	TRBJ1-4	TGTGCCAGCAGCTCCCGGACAGCCCTGGGGGAAAAACTGTTTTTT	CASSSRTALGEKLFF
TRBD1	many	TRBV7-9	TRBJ2-5	TGTGCCAGCAGCCCCCGGGACAGAGAGACCCAGTACTTC	CASSPRDRETQYF
.	many	TRBV7-2	TRBJ1-1	TGTGCCAGCAGTACCTACGGGGGGGCGGGAGACACTGAAGCTTTCTTT	CASSTYGGAGDTEAFF
TRBD1	many	TRBV5-1	TRBJ2-2	TGCGCCAGCAGTTTAAGGACAGGGACGACCGGGGAGCTGTTTTTT	CASSLRTGTTGELFF
TRBD2	.	TRBV4-1	TRBJ2-5	TGCACCAGCACCCAGGGGAGCGGGGGGGCAGAAGAGACCCAGTACTTC	CTSTQGSGGAEETQYF
.	few	TRBV4-2	TRBJ1-2	TGTGCCAGCAGCCAGTATTCAACCGCCCAAAGGGACACCATCTATGGCTACACCTTC	CASSQYSTAQRDTIYGYTF
TRBD1	.	TRBV12-3/TRBV12-4	TRBJ1-1	TGTGCCAGCAGTTGGGAGGGGGGACAGGGGGCATTCGACACTGAAGCTTTCTTT	CASSWEGGQGAFDTEAFF